The source of this T cell receptor (beta chain) is a study of blood T cell repertoires in COVID-19. Clones were sequenced by immunoSEQ multiplex PCR, and TCRdb holds only the in-frame ones, with some missing. In the table there are 150,000 to 200,000 clones, 65% to 85% of which are singletons. The sample was peripheral blood. The clonotype originates from a woman aged 60-75 years with acute or convalescent COVID-19.

CDR3 amino acids: CASSPSDRDNQPQHF. DNA of the CDR3: TGTGCCAGCTCACCATCCGACAGGGACAATCAGCCCCAGCATTTT. This chain joins TRBV18 and TRBJ1-5, with TRBD1 identical over 7 bases. This CDR3 has 15 amino acids. V was clipped by 2 bases and J by 3 bases; unmatched bases: 4. Germline lookup yields CDR1 KGHSH and CDR2 LQKENI.